This entry lists 15 T cell receptor beta chains sequenced from one sample in a study of beta chain features in type 1 diabetes. Study-wide points: For Type 1 diabetes patients, all four CD4+ subsets carried TCRB CDR3s that were moderately but significantly shorter.

The study reverse transcribed the entire isolated RNA, so it sequenced expressed TCRB transcripts. The table came from immunoSEQ multiplex PCR; TCRdb's copy has only in-frame clones and leaves some out. The table lists 640,000 or so clones, over 11% of them singletons. Antigen specificity for these receptors is unknown. Input material: naive CD4+ T cells from blood. These receptors were taken from a man younger than 30 with type 1 diabetes.

The rearrangement uses TRBV5-1 and TRBJ2-5, with D possibly TRBD2 on 6 matching bases. Trimming cost V 4 bases and J 4 bases, with 14 bases left between them. Per germline, CDR1 SGHRS and CDR2 YFSETQ. The CDR3 is 14 residues long. CDR3 residues: CASSLRRGPETQYF. In nucleotides, the CDR3 is TGCGCCAGCAGCCTAAGGCGGGGCCCAGAGACCCAGTACTTC.

The chain couples TRBV5-1 to TRBJ2-6, with TRBD1 identical over 8 bases. J gave up 0 bases and V 0 bases, and 5 bases lay outside the gene matches. This CDR3 contains 18 residues. Germline CDR1 is SGHRS and CDR2 is YFSETQ. CDR3 amino acids: CASSLAFTGGSGANVLTF. DNA for the CDR3: TGCGCCAGCAGCTTGGCCTTTACAGGGGGCTCTGGGGCCAACGTCCTGACTTTC.

Remarks on this clone: This sample also contains other DNA sequences that code for the same CDR3. V usage is TRBV2 and J usage is TRBJ2-3, with D possibly TRBD2 on 7 matching bases. CDR3 length: 16 amino acids. Deletions cut 7 bases from V and 2 bases from J, with 19 bases between. The germline CDR1 and CDR2 sequences are SNHLY and FYNNEI. The CDR3 spells CASTSQGLAATDTQYF. The CDR3 nucleotides are TGTGCCAGCACCTCCCAGGGGCTAGCGGCCACAGATACGCAGTATTTT. Combining the CDR3 with reference TRBV2 and TRBJ2-3 gives the whole variable domain EPEVTQTPSHQVTQMGQEVILRCVPISNHLYFYWYRQILGQKVEFLVSFYNNEISEKSEIFDDQFSVERPDGSNFTLKIRSTKLEDSAMYFCASTSQGLAATDTQYFGPGTRLTVL.

In its sample, this clone was seen a few times. V usage is TRBV12-2 and J usage is TRBJ2-2; the DNA was not used to check the table's D call, TRBD2. TRBV12-2 is a documented pseudogene. The CDR3 totals 15 residues. CDR3 coding DNA: TGTGCAAGTCGCCGAGCGGGAGGTGAAACCGGGGAGCTGTTTTTT. It specifies CASRRAGGETGELFF.

Of note for this clone: This CDR3 is also generated by other DNA sequences in the sample. This sequence joins TRBV5-6 and TRBJ2-5; perhaps TRBD1 as D (5 bases). CDR3 length: 12 amino acids. CDR1 and CDR2 from the germline V gene are SGHDT and YYEEEE. V lost 1 base and J 4 bases, leaving 5 bases between the germline ends. The CDR3 here is CASSLQGETQYF. CDR3 DNA sequence: TGTGCCAGCAGCTTGCAGGGAGAGACCCAGTACTTC.

Regarding this clone: The sample has other DNA sequences that encode this CDR3 too. The CDR3 coding sequence is TGTGCCAGCAGTCCGGGACTAGCGGCAGATACGCAGTATTTT. It codes for CASSPGLAADTQYF. This sequence joins TRBV5-4 and TRBJ2-3, with 11 bases identical to TRBD2. Per the germline V gene, CDR1 is SGHNT and CDR2 is YYREEE (reference sequence). The CDR3 runs to 14 residues. Germline trimming cut 5 bases from V and 4 bases from J; bases unmatched to any gene: 3.

The V and J genes are TRBV6-5 and TRBJ2-7, with D possibly being TRBD2 (5 bases). CDR1 is MNHEY, CDR2 SVGAGI, per germline. The germline V and J ends were trimmed by 6 bases and 4 bases, with 7 bases remaining between them. The CDR3 has 11 residues. CDR3 bases: TGTGCCAGCAGGGAGCGGTACGAGCAGTACTTC. It codes for CASRERYEQYF.

J is TRBJ2-1 and V is TRBV28; 9 nucleotides agree with TRBD1. This CDR3 region has 17 residues. J lost 3 bases, V lost 4 bases, and 10 bases had no gene match. CDR1 is MDHEN, CDR2 SYDVKM, per germline. For the CDR3, the DNA is TGTGCCAGCAGTTCCCCAGGGACAGGGAGGGTCTACAATGAGCAGTTCTTC. Protein: CASSSPGTGRVYNEQFF.

This clone was counted only a few times. This chain joins TRBV21-1 and TRBJ2-1; the table's D gene call, TRBD2, was not cross checked with the DNA. TRBV21-1 is an annotated pseudogene. The length of the CDR3 is 20 residues. The CDR3 nucleotides read TGTGCCAGCCGTATACTCCGGGGGACTAGCGGGGGATTCTCCTACAATGAGCAGTTCTTC. Its protein is CASRILRGTSGGFSYNEQFF.

In this sample, this clone turned up a few times. This chain connects TRBV28 to TRBJ2-3; D uncertain. Germline CDR1 MDHEN, CDR2 SYDVKM. V lost 2 bases and J lost 4, with 7 bases in between. The CDR3 is 13 amino acids. The CDR3 spells CASSLVGPDTQYF. In nucleotides, the CDR3 is TGTGCCAGCAGTTTAGTGGGTCCAGATACGCAGTATTTT.

This clone was observed a handful of times. This sequence joins TRBV18 and TRBJ1-3, with no clear D. The V gene lost 1 base and the J gene lost 3 bases, with 7 bases spanning the gap. Germline-derived CDR1 and CDR2 are KGHSH and LQKENI. This CDR3 has 14 residues. CDR3 in DNA: TGTGCCAGCTCACCACAGGATGGTGGAAACACCATATATTTT. Amino acids: CASSPQDGGNTIYF.

This rearrangement joins TRBV5-1 to TRBJ2-1; D call uncertain. The CDR3 contains 13 residues. Trimming took 1 base from V and 7 from J, leaving 9 bases between them. The germline CDR1 and CDR2 sequences are SGHRS and YFSETQ. CDR3 DNA: TGCGCCAGCAGCTTGACGGTTATGAATGAGCAGTTCTTC. This translates into CASSLTVMNEQFF.

The chain recombines TRBV29-1 with TRBJ1-2, with 7 bases identical to TRBD1. The germline V gene has CDR1 SQVTM and CDR2 ANQGSEA. CDR3 length: 12 amino acids. The V gene end was trimmed by 5 bases and the J gene end by 4 bases; junction bases not matched to a gene: 4. The CDR3 here is CSVNHRGYGYTF. CDR3 in DNA: TGCAGCGTTAACCACAGGGGCTATGGCTACACCTTC.

V usage is TRBV27 and J usage is TRBJ2-7, with D unclear. The CDR3 sequence is 13 residues long. V was shortened by 0 bases and J by 4 bases, with 7 bases between the two germline ends. CDR1 is MNHEY, CDR2 SMNVEV, per germline (reference sequence). This CDR3 reads CASSLSGRYEQYF. CDR3 coding DNA: TGTGCCAGCAGTTTATCGGGCCGATACGAGCAGTACTTC.

This sequence joins TRBV15 and TRBJ1-1; 7 bases are shared with TRBD1. V lost 1 base and J lost 4; bases outside the gene matches: 3. The CDR3 has 14 residues. CDR1 is LNHNV and CDR2 is YYDKDF in the germline V gene (reference sequence). The CDR3, as DNA: TGTGCCACCAGCAGAGGAGGGGGCAGCACTGAAGCTTTCTTT. This translates into CATSRGGGSTEAFF.